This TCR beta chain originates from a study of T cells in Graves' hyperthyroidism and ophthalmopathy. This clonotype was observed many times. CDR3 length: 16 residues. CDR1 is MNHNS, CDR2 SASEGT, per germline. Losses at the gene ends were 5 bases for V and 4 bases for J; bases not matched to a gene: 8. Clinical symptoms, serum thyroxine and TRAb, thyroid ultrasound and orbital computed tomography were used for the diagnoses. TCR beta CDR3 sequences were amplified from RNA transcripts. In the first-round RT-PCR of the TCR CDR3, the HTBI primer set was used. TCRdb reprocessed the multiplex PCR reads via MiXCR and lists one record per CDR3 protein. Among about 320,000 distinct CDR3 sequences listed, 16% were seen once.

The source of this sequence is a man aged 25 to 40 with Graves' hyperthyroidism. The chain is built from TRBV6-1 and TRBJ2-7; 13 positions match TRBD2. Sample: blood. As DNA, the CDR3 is TGTGCCAGCAGTTACGGACTAGCGGGAGTTCTATACGAGCAGTACTTC. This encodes CASSYGLAGVLYEQYF.